This TCR beta chain is from a study of long-term antiretroviral therapy in people with HIV. Every single participant having HIV got treatment inside the United States. Running of the v3.0 immunoSEQ assay took place at survey level. Profiling relied on immunoSEQ multiplex PCR, and the TCRdb table lists in-frame clones only, not all of them. The repertoire includes around 21,000 clones, about four fifths of them detected once, and roughly 7.3% sits in the top ten. The CDR3 is made up of 13 amino acids. From germline, CDR1 is MNHNY and CDR2 SVGAGI (reference sequence). V shed 5 bases, J shed 5 bases, and the junction held 4 bases outside the gene matches. This clone has just a few counts.

Sample: unsorted PBMCs, taken at the start of antiretroviral therapy. The origin of this receptor is a man aged 45 to 65 with HIV. The V call is TRBV6-6, the J call TRBJ2-5, with TRBD1 matching over 8 bases. The CDR3 sequence is CASSHQGAETQYF. CDR3 nucleotide sequence: TGTGCCAGCAGTCACCAGGGGGCGGAGACCCAGTACTTC.